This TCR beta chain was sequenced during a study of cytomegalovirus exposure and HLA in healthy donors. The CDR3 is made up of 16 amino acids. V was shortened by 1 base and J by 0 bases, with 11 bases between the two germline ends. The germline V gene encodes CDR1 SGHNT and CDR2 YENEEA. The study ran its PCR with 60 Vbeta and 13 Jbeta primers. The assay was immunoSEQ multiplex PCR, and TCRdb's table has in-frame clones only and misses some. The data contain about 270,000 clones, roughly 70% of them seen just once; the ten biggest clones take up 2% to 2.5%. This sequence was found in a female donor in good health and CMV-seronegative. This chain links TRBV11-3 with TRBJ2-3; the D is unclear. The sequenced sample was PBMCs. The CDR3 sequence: CASSLGGGSSTDTQYF. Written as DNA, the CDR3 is TGTGCCAGCAGCTTAGGAGGCGGTTCTAGCACAGATACGCAGTATTTT. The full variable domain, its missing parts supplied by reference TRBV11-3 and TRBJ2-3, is EAGVVQSPRYKIIEKKQPVAFWCNPISGHNTLYWYLQNLGQGPELLIRYENEEAVDDSQLPKDRFSAERLKGVDSTLKIQPAELGDSAVYLCASSLGGGSSTDTQYFGPGTRLTVL.